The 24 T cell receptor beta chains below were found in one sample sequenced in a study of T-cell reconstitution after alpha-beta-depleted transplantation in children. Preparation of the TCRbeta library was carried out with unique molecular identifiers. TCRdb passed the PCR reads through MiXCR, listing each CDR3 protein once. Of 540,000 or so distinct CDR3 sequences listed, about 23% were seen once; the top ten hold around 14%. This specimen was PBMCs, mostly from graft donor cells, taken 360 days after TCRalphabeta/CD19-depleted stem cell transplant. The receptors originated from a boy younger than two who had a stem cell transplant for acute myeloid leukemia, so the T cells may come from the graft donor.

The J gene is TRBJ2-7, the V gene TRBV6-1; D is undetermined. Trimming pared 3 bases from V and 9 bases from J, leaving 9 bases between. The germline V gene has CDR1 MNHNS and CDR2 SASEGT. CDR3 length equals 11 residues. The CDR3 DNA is TGTGCCAGCAGTGAGGGCGCCGGGCAGTACTTC. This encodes CASSEGAGQYF.

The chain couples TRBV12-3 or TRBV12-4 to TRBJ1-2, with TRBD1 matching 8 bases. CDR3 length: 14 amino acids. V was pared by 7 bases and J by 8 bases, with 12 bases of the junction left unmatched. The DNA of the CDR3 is TGTGCCAGCACCCAGATGGACAGGGATGGGGGCTACACCTTC. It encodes CASTQMDRDGGYTF.

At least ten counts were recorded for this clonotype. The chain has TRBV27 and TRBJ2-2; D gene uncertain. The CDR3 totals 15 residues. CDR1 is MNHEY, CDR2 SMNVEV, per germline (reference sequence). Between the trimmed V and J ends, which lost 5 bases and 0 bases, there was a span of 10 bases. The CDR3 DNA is TGTGCCAGCAGTCCCAGTCGTGCGAACACCGGGGAGCTGTTTTTT. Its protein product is CASSPSRANTGELFF.

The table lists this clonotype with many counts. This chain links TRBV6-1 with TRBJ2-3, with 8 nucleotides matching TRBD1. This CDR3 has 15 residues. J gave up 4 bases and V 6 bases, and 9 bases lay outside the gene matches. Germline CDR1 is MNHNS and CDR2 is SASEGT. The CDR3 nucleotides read TGTGCCAGCAGGATGGGGACAGGTTATGCAGATACGCAGTATTTT. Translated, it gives CASRMGTGYADTQYF.

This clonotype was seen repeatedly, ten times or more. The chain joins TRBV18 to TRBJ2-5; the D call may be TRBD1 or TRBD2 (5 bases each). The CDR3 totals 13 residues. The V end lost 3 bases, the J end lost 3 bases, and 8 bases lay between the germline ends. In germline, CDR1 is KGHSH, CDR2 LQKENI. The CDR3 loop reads CASSPMGEETQYF. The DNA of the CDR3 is TGTGCCAGCTCACCGATGGGGGAAGAGACCCAGTACTTC.

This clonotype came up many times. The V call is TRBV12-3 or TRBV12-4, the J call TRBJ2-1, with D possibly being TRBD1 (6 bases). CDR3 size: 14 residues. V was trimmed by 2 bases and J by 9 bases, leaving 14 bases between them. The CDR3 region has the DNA TGTGCCAGCAGTTTAAGGCAGAGAGGGGGTGAGCAGTTCTTC. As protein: CASSLRQRGGEQFF.

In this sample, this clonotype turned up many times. CDR3 sequence reads: CASSPRQGGETQYF. Here the CDR3 DNA reads TGTGCCAGCAGCCCCCGGCAGGGGGGGGAGACCCAGTACTTC. The chain couples TRBV7-7 to TRBJ2-5, with D possibly called TRBD1 or TRBD2 (7 bases each). The CDR3 runs 14 residues. Germline V CDR1 and CDR2: SSHAT, FNYEAQ (reference sequence). V lost 5 bases and J lost 5, with 15 bases in between.

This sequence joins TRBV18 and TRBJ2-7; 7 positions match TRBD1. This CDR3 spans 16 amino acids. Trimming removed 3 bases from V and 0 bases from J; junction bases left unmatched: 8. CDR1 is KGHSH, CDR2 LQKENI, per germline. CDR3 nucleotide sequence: TGTGCCAGCTCACCTTCCGGGACAGAAAGCTCCTACGAGCAGTACGTC. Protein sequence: CASSPSGTESSYEQYV.

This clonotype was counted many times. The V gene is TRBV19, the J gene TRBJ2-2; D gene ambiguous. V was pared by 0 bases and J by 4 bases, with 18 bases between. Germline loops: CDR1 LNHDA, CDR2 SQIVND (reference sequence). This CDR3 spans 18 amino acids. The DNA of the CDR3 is TGTGCCAGTAGTATAGATCGAACAGTCGGATCAGGCACCGGGGAGCTGTTTTTT. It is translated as CASSIDRTVGSGTGELFF.

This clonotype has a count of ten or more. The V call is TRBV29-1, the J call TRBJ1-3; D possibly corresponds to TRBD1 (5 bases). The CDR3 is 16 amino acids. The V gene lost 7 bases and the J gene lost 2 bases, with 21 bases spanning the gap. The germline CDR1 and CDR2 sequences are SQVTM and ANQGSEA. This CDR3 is CSATADPGLTGNTIYF. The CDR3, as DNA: TGCAGCGCCACCGCCGATCCGGGACTGACTGGAAACACCATATATTTT. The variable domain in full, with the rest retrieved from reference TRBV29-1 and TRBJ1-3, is SAVISQKPSRDICQRGTSLTIQCQVDSQVTMMFWYRQQPGQSLTLIATANQGSEATYESGFVIDKFPISRPNLTFSTLTVSNMSPEDSSIYLCSATADPGLTGNTIYFGEGSWLTVV.

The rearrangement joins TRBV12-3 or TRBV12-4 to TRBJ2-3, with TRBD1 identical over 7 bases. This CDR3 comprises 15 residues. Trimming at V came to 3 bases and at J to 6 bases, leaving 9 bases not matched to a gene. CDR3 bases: TGTGCCAGCAGTTTGACAGGGAAAAGGGGGGATACGCAGTATTTT. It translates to CASSLTGKRGDTQYF.

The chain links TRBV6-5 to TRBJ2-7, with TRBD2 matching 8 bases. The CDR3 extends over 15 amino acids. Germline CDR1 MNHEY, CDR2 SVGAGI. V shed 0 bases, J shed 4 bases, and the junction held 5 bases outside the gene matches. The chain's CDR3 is CASSYSDGGAYEQYF. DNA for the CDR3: TGTGCCAGCAGTTACTCGGACGGGGGGGCTTACGAGCAGTACTTC.

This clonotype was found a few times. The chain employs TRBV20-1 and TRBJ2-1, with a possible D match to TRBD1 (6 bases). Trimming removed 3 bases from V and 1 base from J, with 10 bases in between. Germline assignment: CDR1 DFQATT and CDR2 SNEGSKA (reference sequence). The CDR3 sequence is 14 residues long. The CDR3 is CSASLGASYNEQFF. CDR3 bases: TGCAGTGCTAGTTTGGGGGCGTCCTACAATGAGCAGTTCTTC.

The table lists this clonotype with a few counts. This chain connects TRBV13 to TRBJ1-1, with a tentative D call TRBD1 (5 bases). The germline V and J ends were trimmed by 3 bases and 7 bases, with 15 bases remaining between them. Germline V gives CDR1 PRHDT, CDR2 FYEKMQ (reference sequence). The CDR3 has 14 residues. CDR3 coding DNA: TGTGCCAGCAGCTTGTCAGGGAGGAGGAATGAAGCTTTCTTT. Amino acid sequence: CASSLSGRRNEAFF.

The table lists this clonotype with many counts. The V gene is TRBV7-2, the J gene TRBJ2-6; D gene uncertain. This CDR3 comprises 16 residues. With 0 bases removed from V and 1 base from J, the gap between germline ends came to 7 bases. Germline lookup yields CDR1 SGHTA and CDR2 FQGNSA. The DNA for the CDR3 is TGTGCCAGCAGCTTAGCGAAAGCGTCTGGGGCCAACGTCCTGACTTTC. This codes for CASSLAKASGANVLTF.

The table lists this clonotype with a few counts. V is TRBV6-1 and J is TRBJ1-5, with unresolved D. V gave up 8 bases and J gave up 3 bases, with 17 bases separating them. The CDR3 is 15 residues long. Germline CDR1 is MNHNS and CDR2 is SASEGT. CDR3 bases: TGTGCCAGCCGCAGATATTTTGGGGACAATCAGCCCCAGCATTTT. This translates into CASRRYFGDNQPQHF.

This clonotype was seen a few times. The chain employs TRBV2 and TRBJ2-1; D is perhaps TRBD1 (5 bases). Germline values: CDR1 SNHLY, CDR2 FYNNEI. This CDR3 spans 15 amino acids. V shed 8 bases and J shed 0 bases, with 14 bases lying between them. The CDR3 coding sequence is TGTGCCAGCCAGGACATCCTGAGCTCCTACAATGAGCAGTTCTTC. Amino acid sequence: CASQDILSSYNEQFF.

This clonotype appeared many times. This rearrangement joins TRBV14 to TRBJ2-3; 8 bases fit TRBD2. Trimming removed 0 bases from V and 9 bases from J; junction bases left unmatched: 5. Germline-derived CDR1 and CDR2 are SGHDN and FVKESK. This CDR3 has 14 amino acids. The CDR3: CASSQDPGRGTQYF. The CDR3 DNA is TGTGCCAGCAGCCAAGATCCCGGGAGGGGCACGCAGTATTTT.

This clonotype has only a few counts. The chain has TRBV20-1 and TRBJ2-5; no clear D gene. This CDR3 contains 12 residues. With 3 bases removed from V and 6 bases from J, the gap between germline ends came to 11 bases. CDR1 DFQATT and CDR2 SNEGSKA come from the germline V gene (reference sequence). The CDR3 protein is CSASTGPQTQYF. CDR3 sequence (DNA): TGCAGTGCTAGCACCGGGCCGCAGACCCAGTACTTC.

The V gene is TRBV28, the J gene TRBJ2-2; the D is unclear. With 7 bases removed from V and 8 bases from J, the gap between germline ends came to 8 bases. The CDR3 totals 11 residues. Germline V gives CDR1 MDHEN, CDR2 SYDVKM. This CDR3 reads CASMDAGELFF. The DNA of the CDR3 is TGTGCCAGCATGGACGCGGGGGAGCTGTTTTTT.

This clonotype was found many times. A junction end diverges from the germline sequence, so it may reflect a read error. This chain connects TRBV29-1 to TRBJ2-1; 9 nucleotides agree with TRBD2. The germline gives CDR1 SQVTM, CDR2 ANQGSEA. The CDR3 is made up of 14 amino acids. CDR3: CSVEGLAGRSEQFF. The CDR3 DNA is TGCAGCGTGGAAGGTCTAGCGGGAAGGTCTGAGCAGTTCTTC.

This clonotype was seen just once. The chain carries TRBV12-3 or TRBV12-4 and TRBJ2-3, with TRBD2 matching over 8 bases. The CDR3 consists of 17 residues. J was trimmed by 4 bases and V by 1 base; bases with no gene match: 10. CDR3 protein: CASSLGGLGAPPDTQYF. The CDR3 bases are TGTGCCAGCAGTTTAGGGGGACTAGGAGCCCCCCCAGATACGCAGTATTTT.

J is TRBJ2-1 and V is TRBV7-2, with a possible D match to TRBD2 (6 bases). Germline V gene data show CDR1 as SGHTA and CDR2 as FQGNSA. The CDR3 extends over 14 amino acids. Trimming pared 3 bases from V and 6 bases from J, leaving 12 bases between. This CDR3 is CASSFFDGGNEQFF. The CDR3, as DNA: TGTGCCAGCAGCTTTTTCGACGGGGGCAATGAGCAGTTCTTC.

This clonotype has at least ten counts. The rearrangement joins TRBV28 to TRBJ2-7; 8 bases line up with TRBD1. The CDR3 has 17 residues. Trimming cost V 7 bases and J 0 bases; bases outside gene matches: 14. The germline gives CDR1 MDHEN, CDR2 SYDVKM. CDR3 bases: TGTGCCAGCACACCCGGCCTAGGGACAGGACTCTCCTACGAGCAGTACGTC. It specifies CASTPGLGTGLSYEQYV.